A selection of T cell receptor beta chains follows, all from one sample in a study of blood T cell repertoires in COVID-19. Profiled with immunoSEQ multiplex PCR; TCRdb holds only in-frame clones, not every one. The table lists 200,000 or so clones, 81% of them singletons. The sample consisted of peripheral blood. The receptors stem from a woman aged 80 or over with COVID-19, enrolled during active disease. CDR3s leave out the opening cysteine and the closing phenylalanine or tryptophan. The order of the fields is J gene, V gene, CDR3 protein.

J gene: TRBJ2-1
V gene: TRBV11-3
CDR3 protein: ASSPRDREREQF

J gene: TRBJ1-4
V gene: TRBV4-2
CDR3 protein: ASSAGAAKGDSRNEKLF

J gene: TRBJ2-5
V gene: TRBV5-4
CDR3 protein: ASSLHTSGQETQY

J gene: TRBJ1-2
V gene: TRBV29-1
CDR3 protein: SVKRQEYGYT

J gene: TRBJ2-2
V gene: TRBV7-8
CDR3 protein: ASSWTGVPNTGELF

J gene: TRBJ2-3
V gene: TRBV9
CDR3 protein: ASSALAGGGEDTQY

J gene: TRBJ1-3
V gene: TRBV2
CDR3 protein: ASSGDRGDTIY

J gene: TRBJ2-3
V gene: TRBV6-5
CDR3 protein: ASSSLERGWAQY

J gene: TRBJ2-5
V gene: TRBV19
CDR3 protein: ASSFLTGEETQY

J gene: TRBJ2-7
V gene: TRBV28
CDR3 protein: ASRPGTSGSYEQY

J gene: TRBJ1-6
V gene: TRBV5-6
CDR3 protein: ASSLGGGSSYNSPLH

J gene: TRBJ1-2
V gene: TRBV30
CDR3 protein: AWSQTTEAHVVMGYT

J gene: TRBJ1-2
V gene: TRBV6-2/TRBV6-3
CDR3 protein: ASSYSNPAANYGYT

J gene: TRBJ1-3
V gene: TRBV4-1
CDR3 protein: ASSQQQGNTIY